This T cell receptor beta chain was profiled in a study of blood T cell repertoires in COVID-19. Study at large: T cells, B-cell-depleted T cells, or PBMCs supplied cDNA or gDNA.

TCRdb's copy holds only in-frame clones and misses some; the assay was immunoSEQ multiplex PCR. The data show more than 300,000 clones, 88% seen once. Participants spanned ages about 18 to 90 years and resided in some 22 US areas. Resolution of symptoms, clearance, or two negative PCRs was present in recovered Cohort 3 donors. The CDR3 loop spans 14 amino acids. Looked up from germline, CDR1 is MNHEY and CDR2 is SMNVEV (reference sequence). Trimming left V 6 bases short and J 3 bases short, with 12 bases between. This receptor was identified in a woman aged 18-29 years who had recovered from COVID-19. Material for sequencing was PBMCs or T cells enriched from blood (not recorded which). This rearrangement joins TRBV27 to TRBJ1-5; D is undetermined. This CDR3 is CASSLSVYNQPQHF. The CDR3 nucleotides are TGTGCCAGCAGCCTAAGCGTTTACAATCAGCCCCAGCATTTT.